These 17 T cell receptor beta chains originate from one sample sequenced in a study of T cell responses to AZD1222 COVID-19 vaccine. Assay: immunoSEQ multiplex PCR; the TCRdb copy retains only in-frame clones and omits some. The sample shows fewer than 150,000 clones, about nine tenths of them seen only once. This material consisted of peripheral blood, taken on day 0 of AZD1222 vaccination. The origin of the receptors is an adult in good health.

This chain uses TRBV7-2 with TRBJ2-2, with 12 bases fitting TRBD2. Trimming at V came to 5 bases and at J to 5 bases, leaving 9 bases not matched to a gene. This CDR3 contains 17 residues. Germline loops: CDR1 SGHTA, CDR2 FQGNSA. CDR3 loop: CASSPLAGGPWTGELFF. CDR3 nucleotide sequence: TGTGCCAGCAGCCCCCTAGCGGGAGGGCCGTGGACCGGGGAGCTGTTTTTT.

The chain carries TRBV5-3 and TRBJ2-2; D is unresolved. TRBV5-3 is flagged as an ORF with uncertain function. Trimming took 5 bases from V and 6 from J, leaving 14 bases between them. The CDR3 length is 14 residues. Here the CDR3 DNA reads TGTGCCAGAAGTTTACGTAAGGGTGCCGGGGAGCTGTTTTTT. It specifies CARSLRKGAGELFF.

CDR3 bases: TGTGCCAGCATTCCCCACCAAGGGATGACGGGACAGGGGAACACAGATACGCAGTATTTT. This gives the protein CASIPHQGMTGQGNTDTQYF. The rearrangement links TRBV6-4 to TRBJ2-3; 10 nucleotides match TRBD1. From germline, CDR1 is MRHNA and CDR2 SNTAGT. With V trimmed by 7 bases and J by 2 bases, 21 bases remained unmatched. The CDR3 runs to 20 residues.

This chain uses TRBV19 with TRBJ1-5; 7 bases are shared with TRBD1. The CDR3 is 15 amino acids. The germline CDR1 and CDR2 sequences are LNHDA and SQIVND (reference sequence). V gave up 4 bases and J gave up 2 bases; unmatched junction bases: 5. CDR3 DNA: TGTGCCAGTAGTAGGTACAGGGGAGGCAATCAGCCCCAGCATTTT. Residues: CASSRYRGGNQPQHF.

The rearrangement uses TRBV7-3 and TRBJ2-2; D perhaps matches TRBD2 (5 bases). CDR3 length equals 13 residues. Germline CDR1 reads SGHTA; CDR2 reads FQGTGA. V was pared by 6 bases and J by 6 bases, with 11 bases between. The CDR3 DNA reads TGTGCCAGCAGTTCGCTAGCTCCCGGGGAGCTGTTTTTT. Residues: CASSSLAPGELFF.

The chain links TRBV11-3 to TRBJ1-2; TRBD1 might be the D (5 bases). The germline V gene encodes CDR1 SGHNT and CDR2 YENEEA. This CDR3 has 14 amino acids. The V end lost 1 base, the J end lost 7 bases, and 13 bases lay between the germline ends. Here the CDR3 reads CASSLAWGSPGYTF. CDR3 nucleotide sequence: TGTGCCAGCAGCTTAGCATGGGGGTCCCCTGGCTACACCTTC.

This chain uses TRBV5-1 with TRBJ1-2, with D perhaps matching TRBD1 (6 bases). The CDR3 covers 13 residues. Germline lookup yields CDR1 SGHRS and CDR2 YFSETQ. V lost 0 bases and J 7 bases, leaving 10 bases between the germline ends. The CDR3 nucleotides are TGCGCCAGCAGCTTGGAACAGGGTGGTGGCTACACCTTC. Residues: CASSLEQGGGYTF.

CDR3 protein: CASSPGTGVNQPQHF. The CDR3 region has the DNA TGTGCCAGCAGCCCAGGGACAGGAGTTAATCAGCCCCAGCATTTT. J is TRBJ1-5 and V is TRBV7-8; 8 positions agree with TRBD1. Germline V lookup: CDR1 SGHVS, CDR2 FQNEAQ. There are 15 residues in the CDR3. Trimming removed 5 bases from V and 4 bases from J; junction bases left unmatched: 7.

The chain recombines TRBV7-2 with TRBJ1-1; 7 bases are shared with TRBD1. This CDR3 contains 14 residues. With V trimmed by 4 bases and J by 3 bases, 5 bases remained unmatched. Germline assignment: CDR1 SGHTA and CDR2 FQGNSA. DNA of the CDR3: TGTGCCAGCAGCTCAGATCAGGGGGACACTGAAGCTTTCTTT. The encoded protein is CASSSDQGDTEAFF. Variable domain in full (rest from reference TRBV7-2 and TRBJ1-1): GAGVSQSPSNKVTEKGKDVELRCDPISGHTALYWYRQSLGQGLEFLIYFQGNSAPDKSGLPSDRFSAERTGGSVSTLTIQRTQQEDSAVYLCASSSDQGDTEAFFGQGTRLTVV.

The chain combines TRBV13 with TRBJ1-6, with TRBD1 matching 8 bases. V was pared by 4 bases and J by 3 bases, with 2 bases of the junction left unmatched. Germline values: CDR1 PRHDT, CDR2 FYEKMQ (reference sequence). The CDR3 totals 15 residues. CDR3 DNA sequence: TGTGCCAGCAGCTCCGACAGGGGCTATAATTCACCCCTCCACTTT. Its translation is CASSSDRGYNSPLHF.

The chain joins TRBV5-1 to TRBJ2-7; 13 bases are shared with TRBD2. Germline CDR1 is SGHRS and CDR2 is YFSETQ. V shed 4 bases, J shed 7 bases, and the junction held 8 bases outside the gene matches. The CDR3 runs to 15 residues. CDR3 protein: CASSLAGTSGMEQYF. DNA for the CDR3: TGCGCCAGCAGCCTGGCCGGGACTAGCGGGATGGAGCAGTACTTC.

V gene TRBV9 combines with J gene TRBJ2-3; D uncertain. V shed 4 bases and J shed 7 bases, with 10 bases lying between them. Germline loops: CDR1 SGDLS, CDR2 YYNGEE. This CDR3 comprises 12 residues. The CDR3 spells CASSPDSYTQYF. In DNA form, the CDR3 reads TGTGCCAGCAGCCCCGACTCGTATACGCAGTATTTT.

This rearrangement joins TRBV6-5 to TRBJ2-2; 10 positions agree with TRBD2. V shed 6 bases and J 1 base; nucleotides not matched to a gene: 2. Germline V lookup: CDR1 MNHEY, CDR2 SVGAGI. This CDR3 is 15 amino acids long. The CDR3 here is CASRRTSGNTGELFF. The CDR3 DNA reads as TGTGCCAGCAGGCGGACTAGCGGGAACACCGGGGAGCTGTTTTTT.

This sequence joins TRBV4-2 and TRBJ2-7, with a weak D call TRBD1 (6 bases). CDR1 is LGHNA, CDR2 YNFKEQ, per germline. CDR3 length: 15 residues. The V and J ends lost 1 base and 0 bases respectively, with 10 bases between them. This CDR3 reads CASSQGAGDSYEQYF. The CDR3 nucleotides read TGTGCCAGCAGCCAAGGGGCAGGGGACTCCTACGAGCAGTACTTC.

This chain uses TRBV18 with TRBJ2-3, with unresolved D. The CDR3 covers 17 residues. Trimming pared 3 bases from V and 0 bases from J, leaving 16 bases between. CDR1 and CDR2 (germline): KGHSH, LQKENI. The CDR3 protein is CASSPYHPYASTDTQYF. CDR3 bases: TGTGCCAGCTCACCCTACCATCCATACGCTAGCACAGATACGCAGTATTTT. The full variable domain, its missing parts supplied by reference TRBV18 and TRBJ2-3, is NAGVMQNPRHLVRRRGQEARLRCSPMKGHSHVYWYRQLPEEGLKFMVYLQKENIIDESGMPKERFSAEFPKEGPSILRIQQVVRGDSAAYFCASSPYHPYASTDTQYFGPGTRLTVL.

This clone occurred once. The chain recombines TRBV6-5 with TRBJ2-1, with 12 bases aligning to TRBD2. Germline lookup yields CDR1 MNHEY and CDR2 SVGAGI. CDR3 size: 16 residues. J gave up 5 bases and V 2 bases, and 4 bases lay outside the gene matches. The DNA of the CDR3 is TGTGCCAGCAGTTACCCGGGACTAGCGGGTAACAATGAGCAGTTCTTC. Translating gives CASSYPGLAGNNEQFF.

The chain's CDR3 is CASSYFPGQDSPEQFF. In DNA form, the CDR3 reads TGCGCCAGCAGCTACTTCCCGGGACAGGATTCCCCCGAGCAGTTCTTC. J is TRBJ2-1 and V is TRBV5-1; the match to TRBD1 covers 8 bases. There are 16 residues in the CDR3. The J segment lost 10 bases and the V segment lost 3 bases, leaving 15 bases of the junction unmatched. Germline CDR1 is SGHRS and CDR2 is YFSETQ.